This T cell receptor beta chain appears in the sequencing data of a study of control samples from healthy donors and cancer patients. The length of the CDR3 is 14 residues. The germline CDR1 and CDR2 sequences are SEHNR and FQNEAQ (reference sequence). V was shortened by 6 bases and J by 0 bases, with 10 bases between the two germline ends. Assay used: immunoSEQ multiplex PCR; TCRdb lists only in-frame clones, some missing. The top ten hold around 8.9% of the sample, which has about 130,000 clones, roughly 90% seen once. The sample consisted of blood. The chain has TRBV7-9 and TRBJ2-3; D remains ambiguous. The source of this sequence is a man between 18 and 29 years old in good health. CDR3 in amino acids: CASSPSASTDTQYF. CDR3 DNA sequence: TGTGCCAGCAGTCCGAGTGCTAGCACAGATACGCAGTATTTT.